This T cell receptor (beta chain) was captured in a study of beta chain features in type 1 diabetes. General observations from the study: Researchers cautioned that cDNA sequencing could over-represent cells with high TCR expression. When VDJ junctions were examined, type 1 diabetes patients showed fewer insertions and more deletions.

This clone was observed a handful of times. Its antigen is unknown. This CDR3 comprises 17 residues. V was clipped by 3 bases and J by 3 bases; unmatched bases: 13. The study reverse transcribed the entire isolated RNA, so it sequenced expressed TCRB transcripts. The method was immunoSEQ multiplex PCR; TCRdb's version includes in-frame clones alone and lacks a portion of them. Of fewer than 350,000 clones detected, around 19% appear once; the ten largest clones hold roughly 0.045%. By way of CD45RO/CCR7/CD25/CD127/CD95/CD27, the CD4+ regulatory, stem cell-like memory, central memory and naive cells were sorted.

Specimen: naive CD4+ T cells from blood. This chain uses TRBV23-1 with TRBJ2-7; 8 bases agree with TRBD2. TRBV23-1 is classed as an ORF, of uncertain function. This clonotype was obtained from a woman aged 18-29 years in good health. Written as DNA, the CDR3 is TGCGCCAGCAGTCAGGGGGCTAGCGGGCGTCGCTACTACGAGCAGTACTTC. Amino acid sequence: CASSQGASGRRYYEQYF.